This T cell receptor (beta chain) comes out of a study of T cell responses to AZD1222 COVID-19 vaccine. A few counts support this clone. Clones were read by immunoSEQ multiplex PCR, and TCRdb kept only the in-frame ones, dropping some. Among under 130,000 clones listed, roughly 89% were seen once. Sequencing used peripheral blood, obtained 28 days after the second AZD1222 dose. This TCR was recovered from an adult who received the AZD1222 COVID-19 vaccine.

The CDR3 bases are TGTGCCAGCACAGGGAGGACCAATCAGCCCCAGCATTTT. It yields the protein CASTGRTNQPQHF. The rearrangement joins TRBV28 to TRBJ1-5, with D possibly matching TRBD1 (5 bases). CDR1 is MDHEN and CDR2 is SYDVKM in the germline V gene. The CDR3 sequence is 13 residues long. V was pared by 7 bases and J by 3 bases, with 10 bases between. Full variable domain (missing parts from reference TRBV28 and TRBJ1-5): DVKVTQSSRYLVKRTGEKVFLECVQDMDHENMFWYRQDPGLGLRLIYFSYDVKMKEKGDIPEGYSVSREKKERFSLILESASTNQTSMYLCASTGRTNQPQHFGDGTRLSIL.